The sequence of this T cell receptor (beta chain) was determined in a study of cytomegalovirus exposure and HLA in healthy donors. Remarks on this clone: Its antigen is still unknown.

The length of the CDR3 is 15 residues. Germline V CDR1 and CDR2: SQVTM, ANQGSEA. V gave up 1 base and J gave up 2 bases; unmatched junction bases: 5. Amplification used 60 Vbeta primers and 13 Jbeta primers. Sequencing used immunoSEQ multiplex PCR; TCRdb keeps in-frame clones, though not all of them. The sample has about 130,000 clones; roughly 80% are singletons. Study outcomes and limitations: Most of the CMV-associated TCR beta chains (in a later analysis) appeared to be HLA-restricted. The productive fraction for most TCR beta V segments was about 90% or about 30% in an earlier analysis. TCR beta sequences reportedly predicted most subjects' HLA-A and HLA-B alleles accurately.

Sequencing used PBMCs. This TCR derives from a woman aged 40 to 49 in good health and CMV-seronegative. This sequence joins TRBV29-1 and TRBJ1-2, with 9 bases that match TRBD1. CDR3 region: CSVEAVGQGNYGYTF. CDR3 nucleotide sequence: TGCAGCGTTGAAGCGGTAGGACAGGGGAACTATGGCTACACCTTC.